The rows below give T cell receptor beta chains drawn from one sample of a study of T-cell memory formation after mild COVID-19. Via MiXCR, TCRdb re-called the 5' RACE reads, giving one row per CDR3 protein. Found here are around 470,000 distinct CDR3 sequences, 20% of them singletons; the top ten hold around 9.2%. The sample consisted of PBMCs or a T cell subset sorted from them (not recorded which). The receptor source for this set is an adult woman who had mild COVID-19 (a few samples of this study predate the infection). Cell type and time point are not known. The conserved cysteine and the conserved F or W are not part of the CDR3 here. Some rows mark clone size as missing; the rest say once, few, many or name a class of expanded clone.

V | size | CDR3
TRBV6-1 | few | ASSVRTTQETQY
TRBV29-1 | . | SVELRTPYEQY
TRBV7-8 | . | ASSVGPGQAYGYT
TRBV12-3/TRBV12-4 | . | ASSLAKYNKLKQY
TRBV11-2 | few | ASSSTRTGLAF
TRBV5-1 | many | ASSLEGFNQPQH
TRBV6-6 | . | ASSFRDNAYEQY
TRBV24-1 | . | ATRAGVADEQF
TRBV4-1 | . | ASSQEAHRAGLSYT
TRBV12-3/TRBV12-4 | . | ASSPWPPPQY
TRBV12-3/TRBV12-4 | . | ASSSTNSLAETQY
TRBV18 | . | ASSSGTEPSNEQF
TRBV7-3 | few | ASSLIWGGELF
TRBV7-3 | few | ASSPRAGPGNEQF
TRBV7-9 | . | ASNRQGSNEKLF
TRBV12-3/TRBV12-4 | . | ASSFTRDRAYEQY
TRBV11-1 | . | ASGTPGGYNEQF
TRBV3-1 | . | ASSTRTSQRETQY
TRBV5-6 | few | ASSLDNRRANYGYT
TRBV5-1 | . | ASGLDSYNEQF
TRBV19 | few | ASSTWAAEKLF
TRBV7-3 | . | ASSPADSGGDQY
TRBV5-1 | few | ASSLTGSGPKAF
TRBV9 | few | ASSVVDFYGYT
TRBV12-3/TRBV12-4 | few | ASSFRAGEETQY
TRBV4-1 | . | ASSQDTRQGGTEAF
TRBV29-1 | . | SVENRGAVYEQY
TRBV10-3 | . | AIRGDTEAF
TRBV2 | few | ASSAGQVYGYT
TRBV9 | . | ASSPQRAEEQF
TRBV3-1 | few | ASSQGQQPQH
TRBV13 | few | ASTAGRAGELF
TRBV9 | few | ASSPRGIQASYEQY
TRBV18 | . | ASLLDRNTEAF
TRBV11-2 | . | ASSSTWIQEQF
TRBV4-2 | many | ASSQEAGGGNTIY
TRBV7-2 | few | ASSRGQSARYEQY
TRBV7-8 | few | ASSLDPPGSGFNEQF
TRBV5-4 | . | ASSVVLNEQF
TRBV6-2/TRBV6-3 | . | ASSPHPGTSGSQETQY
TRBV7-7 | . | ASSPTPLYEQY
TRBV19 | few | ASSRGLPDTQY
TRBV7-2 | . | ASSLFGGVGQETQY
TRBV7-9 | . | ASSPKAGTVTLGGTGELF
TRBV12-2 | few | ASRFVLAGGRGSYEQY